This T cell receptor beta chain was documented in a study of T-cell memory formation after mild COVID-19. Study summary: The study found TCR clusters largely donor specific.

TCRdb re-called the 5' RACE reads through MiXCR, storing one row per CDR3 protein. The sample contains approximately 430,000 distinct CDR3 sequences, about 22% of which appear only once. This CDR3 is 18 amino acids long. In germline, CDR1 is MNHEY, CDR2 SVGAGI. V lost 1 base, J lost 3 bases, and 18 bases lay in between. Study-wide points: Some responding clones appeared in pre-infection memory, suggesting cross-reactive memory joined. Shrinking CD4+ clones resided mostly in CM and EM, and CD8+ ones in EMRA.

With regard to this clonotype: The antigen remains undetermined.

This receptor was obtained from an adult woman who had mild COVID-19 (a few samples of this study predate the infection). Cell type and time point are not known. Sequencing used PBMCs or a T cell subset sorted from them (not recorded which). The rearrangement links TRBV6-5 to TRBJ1-4; D may be TRBD1 (6 bases). For the CDR3, the DNA is TGTGCCAGCAGTTACTGGGTACCGGGGGGCCAAGCTAATGAAAAACTGTTTTTT. This translates into CASSYWVPGGQANEKLFF.